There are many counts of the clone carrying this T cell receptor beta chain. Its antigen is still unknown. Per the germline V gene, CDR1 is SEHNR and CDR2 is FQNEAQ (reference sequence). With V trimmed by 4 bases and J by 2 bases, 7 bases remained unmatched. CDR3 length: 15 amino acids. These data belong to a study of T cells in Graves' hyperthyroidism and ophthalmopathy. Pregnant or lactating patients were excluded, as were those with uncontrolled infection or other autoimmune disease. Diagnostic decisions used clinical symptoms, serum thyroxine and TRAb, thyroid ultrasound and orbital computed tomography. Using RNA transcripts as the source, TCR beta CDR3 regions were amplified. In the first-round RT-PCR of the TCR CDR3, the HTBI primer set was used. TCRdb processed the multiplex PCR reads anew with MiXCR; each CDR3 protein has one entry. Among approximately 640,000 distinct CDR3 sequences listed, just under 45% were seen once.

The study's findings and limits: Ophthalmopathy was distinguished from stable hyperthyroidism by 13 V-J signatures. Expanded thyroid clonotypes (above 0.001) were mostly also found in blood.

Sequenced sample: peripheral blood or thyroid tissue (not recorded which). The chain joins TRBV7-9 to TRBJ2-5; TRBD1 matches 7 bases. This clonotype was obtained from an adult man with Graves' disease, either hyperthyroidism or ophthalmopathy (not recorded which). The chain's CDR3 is CASSSPGQTQETQYF. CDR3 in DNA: TGTGCCAGCAGCTCACCGGGACAGACACAAGAGACCCAGTACTTC.